This T cell receptor beta chain stems from a study of neurological immune-mediated disorders. The table lists this clonotype with a few counts. What it recognizes is unknown. TCRdb re-analysed the 5' RACE reads in MiXCR, keeping a single row per CDR3 protein. The sample consists of about 60,000 distinct CDR3 sequences, roughly 3.5% of them appearing once. CDR1 is KGHSH and CDR2 is LQKENI in the germline V gene. Trimming cost V 5 bases and J 1 base; bases outside gene matches: 8. The CDR3 consists of 16 residues. Regarding the study as a whole: No sharing of CDR3 amino acid sequences was observed among expanded clones across subjects, suggesting private repertoires in all groups. Repertoires from 18 of 34 multiple sclerosis patients grouped phylogenetically into a related-CDR3 cluster, suggesting a possible signature.

V and J are TRBV18 and TRBJ2-1, with TRBD1 identical over 7 bases. The receptor's source is a man aged 30-40 years with multiple sclerosis. Specimen: PBMCs. DNA for the CDR3: TGTGCCAGCTCAGCCCTAGAGGGGGCTTCCTACAATGAGCAGTTCTTC. Translation: CASSALEGASYNEQFF.